The clone carrying this T cell receptor beta chain was seen a handful of times. The antigen is unknown. Unique molecular identifiers were attached to individual cDNA molecules during library preparation. MiXCR was run by TCRdb on the RACE reads, yielding one entry per CDR3 protein. The repertoire includes roughly 180,000 distinct CDR3 sequences, around 24% of them detected once, and under 8.5% sits in the top ten. These data belong to a study of human T cells and chemical hapten exposure. Study-wide points: There were significantly more large CDR3 similarity clusters among expanded TCRs than among controls. TCRs whose frequency exceeded 1 in 1000 remained the same following DPC sensitization.

The time point here: patch test 1, 2 weeks after DPC sensitization. Regarding treatment: therapeutic diphenylcyclopropenone sensitization with weekly scalp DPC. V lost 4 bases and J lost 4, with 16 bases in between. The CDR3 is made up of 15 amino acids. Germline V gene sequence: CDR1 SGHRS, CDR2 YFSETQ. The chain is built from TRBV5-1 and TRBJ2-3; D may match TRBD1 or TRBD2 (5 bases each). The TCR was taken from a woman between 45 and 65 years old with alopecia areata. Some clones in this sample may be carry-over from other donors' samples. Sequencing was performed on whole blood, taken in connection with sensitization to the hapten diphenylcyclopropenone (DPC). The CDR3 nucleotides read TGCGCCAGCAGCCCTTTTCGAGGGGCCGCAGATACGCAGTATTTT. Its protein is CASSPFRGAADTQYF.